These 17 T cell receptor beta chains were sequenced from one sample in a study of blood T cell repertoires in COVID-19. Clones were read by immunoSEQ multiplex PCR, and TCRdb kept only the in-frame ones, dropping some. Here the sample spans a few hundred thousand clones, approximately 86% being singletons. The sequencing input was peripheral blood. These receptors all stem from a man in his sixties with acute or convalescent COVID-19.

The gene calls are TRBV18 and TRBJ1-1; weak D call: TRBD1 (5 bases). The CDR3 consists of 16 residues. V lost 3 bases and J lost 0, with 14 bases in between. From germline, CDR1 is KGHSH and CDR2 LQKENI. The chain's CDR3 is CASSPREGHMNTEAFF. The CDR3 region has the DNA TGTGCCAGCTCACCGCGGGAAGGACACATGAACACTGAAGCTTTCTTT.

This clone has more than one count but fewer than ten. The chain has TRBV24-1 and TRBJ1-2; D is unresolved. The CDR3 totals 16 residues. Between the trimmed V and J ends, which lost 2 bases and 5 bases, there was a span of 17 bases. From germline, CDR1 is KGHDR and CDR2 SFDVKD. CDR3 coding DNA: TGTGCCACCAGTGATTCTACGAGACCGGCGGATTATGGCTACACCTTC. As protein: CATSDSTRPADYGYTF.

The chain links TRBV19 to TRBJ2-2; 7 nucleotides match TRBD1. Trimming at V came to 5 bases and at J to 5 bases, leaving 5 bases not matched to a gene. CDR1 and CDR2 (germline): LNHDA, SQIVND (reference sequence). The CDR3 totals 14 residues. This chain's CDR3 is CASSGTVLTGELFF. For the CDR3, the DNA is TGTGCCAGTAGTGGGACAGTGTTAACCGGGGAGCTGTTTTTT.

V is TRBV3-1 (or the pseudogene TRBV3-2) and J is TRBJ2-2; tentative D call: TRBD1 (6 bases). Germline CDR1 and CDR2: LGHDT and YNNKEL (reference sequence). The CDR3 contains 17 residues. V was trimmed by 0 bases and J by 2 bases, leaving 13 bases between them. DNA for the CDR3: TGTGCCAGCAGCCAAGACAGCTGGGGGCGAAACACCGGGGAGCTGTTTTTT. Amino acid sequence: CASSQDSWGRNTGELFF.

This clone was counted a few times. V usage is TRBV5-5 and J usage is TRBJ1-6; D gene ambiguous. V lost 0 bases and J 8 bases, leaving 15 bases between the germline ends. The CDR3 loop spans 16 amino acids. From germline, CDR1 is SGHKS and CDR2 YYEKEE (reference sequence). The CDR3 region has the DNA TGTGCCAGCAGCTTGGAGCTTGTCGGTCCGTATTCACCCCTCCACTTT. Amino acid sequence: CASSLELVGPYSPLHF.

The chain employs TRBV15 and TRBJ1-3; maybe TRBD1 (6 bases). The ends were cut back, 0 bases at V and 4 bases at J, with 16 bases in the middle. The germline V gene has CDR1 LNHNV and CDR2 YYDKDF (reference sequence). This CDR3 contains 17 residues. The CDR3 loop reads CATSRDPTGQSGNTIYF. As DNA, the CDR3 is TGTGCCACCAGCAGAGATCCAACCGGACAGTCCGGAAACACCATATATTTT.

The rearrangement links TRBV24-1 to TRBJ2-2, with a weak D call TRBD2 (6 bases). The CDR3 sequence is 13 residues long. Trimming removed 9 bases from V and 4 bases from J, with 11 bases in between. Germline CDR1 KGHDR, CDR2 SFDVKD. CDR3 loop: CATRDSSTGELFF. In DNA, the CDR3 is TGTGCCACCCGGGACTCCTCCACCGGGGAGCTGTTTTTT.

This rearrangement joins TRBV6-5 to TRBJ1-2; a weak D match, TRBD1 (5 bases). V lost 0 bases to trimming and J lost 3 bases, with 11 bases between them. The CDR3 sequence is 15 residues long. Germline CDR1 MNHEY, CDR2 SVGAGI. The CDR3 protein is CASSYSGGGDYGYTF. The CDR3 region has the DNA TGTGCCAGCAGTTACTCAGGCGGGGGGGACTATGGCTACACCTTC.

The rearrangement links TRBV18 to TRBJ1-4; 7 positions agree with TRBD1. Germline V gene lookup returns CDR1 KGHSH and CDR2 LQKENI. The CDR3 is made up of 18 amino acids. Trimming removed 5 bases from V and 0 bases from J; junction bases left unmatched: 12. The CDR3 here is CASSAGTEPGATNEKLFF. Here the CDR3 DNA reads TGTGCCAGCTCAGCCGGGACAGAACCCGGTGCAACTAATGAAAAACTGTTTTTT.

The V and J genes are TRBV29-1 and TRBJ1-1, with TRBD1 as a possible D gene (6 bases). V lost 0 bases and J lost 12, with 23 bases in between. The CDR3 spans 15 residues. Germline assignment: CDR1 SQVTM and CDR2 ANQGSEA. The CDR3 nucleotides read TGCAGCGTTGAAGATCAACGGACAAAGAGGGGGAAAACTTTCTTT. Protein: CSVEDQRTKRGKTFF.

The chain carries TRBV30 and TRBJ1-4; D unresolved. Germline loops: CDR1 GTSNPN, CDR2 SVGIG (reference sequence). This CDR3 has 16 amino acids. Trimming left V 0 bases short and J 4 bases short, with 15 bases between. CDR3 sequence (DNA): TGTGCCTGGAGTGTAATTGGAGGTGTCGGTAATGAAAAACTGTTTTTT. This gives the protein CAWSVIGGVGNEKLFF.

The rearrangement joins TRBV5-5 to TRBJ1-1; D is perhaps TRBD1 (6 bases). Looked up from germline, CDR1 is SGHKS and CDR2 is YYEKEE (reference sequence). Trimming cost V 3 bases and J 1 base, with 7 bases left between them. This CDR3 comprises 13 residues. CDR3 sequence: CASSWGQNTEAFF. For the CDR3, the DNA is TGTGCCAGCAGCTGGGGACAGAACACTGAAGCTTTCTTT.

This rearrangement joins TRBV6-5 to TRBJ2-3; 7 nucleotides match TRBD2. This CDR3 region has 14 residues. CDR1 is MNHEY, CDR2 SVGAGI, per germline. V shed 6 bases, J shed 0 bases, and the junction held 3 bases outside the gene matches. The CDR3 DNA is TGTGCCAGCAGGCGGGACTATAGCACAGATACGCAGTATTTT. Encoded protein: CASRRDYSTDTQYF.

The chain links TRBV7-2 to TRBJ2-3; TRBD2 is a possible D gene (6 bases). Trimming took 4 bases from V and 6 from J, leaving 17 bases between them. This CDR3 spans 15 amino acids. Germline V gene sequence: CDR1 SGHTA, CDR2 FQGNSA. The CDR3 is CASSWSRGPRDTQYF. The CDR3 DNA reads TGTGCCAGCAGCTGGTCGCGGGGTCCACGGGATACGCAGTATTTT.

V is TRBV7-2 and J is TRBJ1-2, with TRBD1 matching 9 bases. Germline-derived CDR1 and CDR2 are SGHTA and FQGNSA. The J segment lost 8 bases and the V segment lost 5 bases, leaving 9 bases of the junction unmatched. The CDR3 has 14 amino acids. The CDR3 protein is CASSPQQGAQGYTF. The CDR3 DNA reads TGTGCCAGCAGCCCGCAACAGGGGGCGCAAGGCTACACCTTC.

The chain uses TRBV9 and TRBJ2-5, with 14 bases aligning to TRBD2. Germline-derived CDR1 and CDR2 are SGDLS and YYNGEE. J was trimmed by 2 bases and V by 4 bases; bases with no gene match: 7. This CDR3 spans 17 amino acids. CDR3: CASSPGLAGGPQETQYF. For the CDR3, the DNA is TGTGCCAGCAGCCCCGGACTAGCGGGGGGTCCACAAGAGACCCAGTACTTC.

The chain couples TRBV4-1 to TRBJ2-7, with 13 positions matching TRBD2. CDR1 is MGHRA, CDR2 YSYEKL, per germline. This CDR3 is built from 14 residues. Unmatched junction bases numbered 7, after V lost 1 base and J lost 13 bases. The CDR3 DNA reads as TGCGCCAGCAGCCAAGCAGGACTAGCGGGGGAAGCTTACTTC. Translating it yields CASSQAGLAGEAYF.